This T cell receptor (beta chain) was captured by sequencing in a study of blood T cell repertoires in COVID-19. Study at large: Samples of COVID-19 (acute and convalescent) were obtained from the United States, Italy and Spain. In each case, the material was cDNA or gDNA derived from T cells, B-cell-depleted T cells, or PBMCs.

The germline V gene encodes CDR1 KGHSH and CDR2 LQKENI. The CDR3 length is 15 residues. Trimming took 3 bases from V and 0 from J, leaving 12 bases between them. In the authors' workflow: Scientists estimated how many nucleated cells there were by amplifying reference gene primers. Libraries were prepared by immunoSEQ multiplex PCR; TCRdb keeps only in-frame clonotypes and omits some of them. V, J and clone size derive from that table, while D and trimming were established from the DNA sequence. The table records approximately 190,000 clones, roughly 90% of them present only once. The sequence came from a woman in her thirties or forties who had recovered from COVID-19. Material for sequencing was peripheral blood. The chain joins TRBV18 to TRBJ2-7; D perhaps matches TRBD2 (6 bases). CDR3 sequence reads: CASSPTSSSSYEQYF. DNA of the CDR3: TGTGCCAGCTCACCGACTAGTTCGAGCTCCTACGAGCAGTACTTC.